This T cell receptor (beta chain) was retrieved from a study of blood T cell repertoires in COVID-19. Looking at the study overall: T cells, B-cell-depleted T cells, or PBMCs supplied cDNA or gDNA.

The CDR3 has 16 amino acids. V was pared by 6 bases and J by 4 bases, with 21 bases between. The V gene's germline CDR1 is MDHEN and CDR2 SYDVKM. In the original processing: Using reference gene primer amplification, nucleated cell counts were estimated. TCRdb's copy holds only in-frame clones and misses some; the assay was immunoSEQ multiplex PCR. Clone size and the V and J calls come from that table; the DNA yielded D and trimming. The sample consists of approximately 170,000 clones, 65% to 85% of them appearing once. This receptor was taken from a man between 65 and 80 years old with active or convalescent COVID-19. Input material: peripheral blood. The chain couples TRBV28 to TRBJ1-1, with D unresolved. Here the CDR3 DNA reads TGTGCCAGCAGGCCCCCAGGACGGTCGCGGGGCACTGAAGCTTTCTTT. Encoded protein: CASRPPGRSRGTEAFF. Based on the CDR3 plus reference TRBV28 and TRBJ1-1, the full variable domain is DVKVTQSSRYLVKRTGEKVFLECVQDMDHENMFWYRQDPGLGLRLIYFSYDVKMKEKGDIPEGYSVSREKKERFSLILESASTNQTSMYLCASRPPGRSRGTEAFFGQGTRLTVV.